This TCR beta chain was found in a study of blood T cells in healthy people across ages. Using a J-beta primer mix together with a sample-barcoded 5' primer, a second PCR was run for roughly 7 to 11 cycles. MiXCR, run by TCRdb on the 5' RACE reads, gives a single entry per CDR3 protein. This sample carries around 800,000 distinct CDR3 sequences, about half of them seen once, and the ten largest clones take approximately 18%. The authors drew approximately 10 milliliters of peripheral blood from each donor. This receptor was identified in an elderly man in good health. Sequenced material: blood.

The CDR3 coding sequence is TGTGCCAGCAGGGGCGGGGCAGCCGGCGAGACCCAGTACTTC. Its protein is CASRGGAAGETQYF. This chain uses TRBV25-1 with TRBJ2-5; D might be TRBD2 (6 bases). The V end was cut by 6 bases, the J end by 5 bases, with 16 bases between. Germline assignment: CDR1 MGHDK and CDR2 SYGVNS. The CDR3 loop spans 14 amino acids.